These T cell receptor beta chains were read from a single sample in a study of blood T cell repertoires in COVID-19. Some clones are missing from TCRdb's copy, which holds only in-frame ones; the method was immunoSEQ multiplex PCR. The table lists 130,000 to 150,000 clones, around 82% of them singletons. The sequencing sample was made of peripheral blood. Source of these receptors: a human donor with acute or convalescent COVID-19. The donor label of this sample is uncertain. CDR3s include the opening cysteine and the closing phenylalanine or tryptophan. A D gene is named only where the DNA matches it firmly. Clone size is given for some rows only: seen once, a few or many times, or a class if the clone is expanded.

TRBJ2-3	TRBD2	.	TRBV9	CASSVEAGGPNTQYF	TGTGCCAGCAGCGTAGAAGCGGGGGGGCCAAATACGCAGTATTTT
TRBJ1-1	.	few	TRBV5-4	CASSLGGHRGTEAFF	TGTGCCAGCAGCTTAGGTGGTCATAGGGGGACTGAAGCTTTCTTT
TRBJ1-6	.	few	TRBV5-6	CASSLLNSPLHF	TGTGCCAGCAGCCTGCTAAATTCACCCCTCCACTTT
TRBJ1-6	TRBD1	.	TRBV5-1	CASSLGGLGDGSPLHF	TGCGCCAGCAGCTTAGGGGGCCTAGGAGACGGTTCACCCCTCCACTTT
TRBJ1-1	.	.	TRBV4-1	CASSQAGGNTEAFF	TGCGCCAGCAGCCAAGCGGGGGGGAACACTGAAGCTTTCTTT
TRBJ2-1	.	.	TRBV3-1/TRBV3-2	CASSLAGSYNEQFF	TGTGCCAGCAGCCTGGCGGGCAGCTACAATGAGCAGTTCTTC
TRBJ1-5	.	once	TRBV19	CASTHRGNQPQHF	TGTGCCAGTACCCACAGGGGCAATCAGCCCCAGCATTTT
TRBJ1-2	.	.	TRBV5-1	CASSLALKSYGYTF	TGCGCCAGCAGCTTGGCCCTAAAGTCTTATGGCTACACCTTC
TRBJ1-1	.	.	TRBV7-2	CASSPAGVNTEAFF	TGTGCCAGCAGCCCCGCGGGGGTGAACACTGAAGCTTTCTTT
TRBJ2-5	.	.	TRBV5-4	CASSLDRSGRETQYF	TGTGCCAGCAGCTTGGATAGATCTGGGAGGGAGACCCAGTACTTC
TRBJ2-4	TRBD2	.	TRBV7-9	CASSTTAGGKNIQYF	TGTGCCAGCAGTACGACGGCCGGGGGGAAAAACATTCAGTACTTC
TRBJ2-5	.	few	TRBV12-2	CARLNLDQETQYF	TGTGCCAGACTGAACTTGGACCAAGAGACCCAGTACTTC
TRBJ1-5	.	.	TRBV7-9	CASSLDSSYPYF	TGTGCCAGCAGCTTGGACAGCTCTTACCCGTATTTT
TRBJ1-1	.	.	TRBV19	CASTPAGNKGTEAFF	TGTGCCAGTACCCCTGCAGGGAATAAGGGCACTGAAGCTTTCTTT
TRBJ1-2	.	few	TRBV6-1	CASSDRGTLNGYTF	TGTGCCAGCAGTGATAGAGGGACACTTAATGGCTACACCTTC
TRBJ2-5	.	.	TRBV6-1	CASSEDRTYQETQYF	TGTGCCAGCAGTGAGGACAGAACCTACCAAGAGACCCAGTACTTC
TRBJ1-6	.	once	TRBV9	CASSSLSSYNSPLHF	TGTGCCAGCAGTTCGCTCAGCTCCTATAATTCACCCCTCCACTTT
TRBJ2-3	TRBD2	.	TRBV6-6	CASTINSGGPDTQYF	TGTGCCAGCACTATAAATAGCGGGGGTCCAGATACGCAGTATTTT
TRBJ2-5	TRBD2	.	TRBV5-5	CASSPPGLAGGGETQYF	TGTGCCAGCAGCCCGCCCGGGCTAGCGGGGGGAGGGGAGACCCAGTACTTC
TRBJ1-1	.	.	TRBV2	CASRRGVDTEAFF	TGTGCCAGCAGACGGGGGGTGGACACTGAAGCTTTCTTT
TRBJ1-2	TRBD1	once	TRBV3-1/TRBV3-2	CASSLLQGAGHGYTF	TGTGCCAGCAGCCTCCTACAGGGGGCGGGCCACGGCTACACCTTC
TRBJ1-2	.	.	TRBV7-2	CASSPMGSSGNYGYTF	TGTGCCAGCAGCCCTATGGGGAGTTCGGGTAACTATGGCTACACCTTC
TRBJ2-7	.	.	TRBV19	CASSTWGHTYEQYF	TGTGCCAGTAGTACCTGGGGCCACACCTACGAGCAGTACTTC
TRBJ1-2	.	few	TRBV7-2	CASSLQPGRENYGYTF	TGTGCCAGCAGCCTACAACCGGGCAGGGAAAACTATGGCTACACCTTC
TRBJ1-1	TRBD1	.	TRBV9	CASSTGAAEAFF	TGTGCCAGCAGTACAGGGGCTGCTGAAGCTTTCTTT
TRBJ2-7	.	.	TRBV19	CASSITGAAYEQYF	TGTGCCAGTAGTATCACAGGAGCCGCCTACGAGCAGTACTTC
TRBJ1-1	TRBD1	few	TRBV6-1	CASSGGTGVGKAEAFF	TGTGCCAGCAGTGGTGGGACAGGGGTTGGTAAGGCTGAAGCTTTCTTT